This T cell receptor (beta chain) was sequenced for a study of blood T cell repertoires in COVID-19. Overall study: Acute-phase and convalescent COVID-19 samples originated in the United States, Italy and Spain.

Trimming stripped 4 bases from V and 4 bases from J, with 16 bases between. Germline-derived CDR1 and CDR2 are LNHDA and SQIVND (reference sequence). The CDR3 is 15 residues long. The table came from immunoSEQ multiplex PCR; TCRdb's copy has only in-frame clones and leaves some out. This table has approximately 290,000 clones, roughly 90% appearing once. This clone came up once. Sequencing was done on a sample of peripheral blood. The chain carries TRBV19 and TRBJ1-1; tentatively, D is TRBD1 (5 bases). This sequence was found in a woman between 25 and 40 years old with COVID-19, enrolled during active disease. The CDR3 nucleotides are TGTGCCAGTAGTACGAGCGGGACCCGGGGCACTGAAGCTTTCTTT. As protein: CASSTSGTRGTEAFF.